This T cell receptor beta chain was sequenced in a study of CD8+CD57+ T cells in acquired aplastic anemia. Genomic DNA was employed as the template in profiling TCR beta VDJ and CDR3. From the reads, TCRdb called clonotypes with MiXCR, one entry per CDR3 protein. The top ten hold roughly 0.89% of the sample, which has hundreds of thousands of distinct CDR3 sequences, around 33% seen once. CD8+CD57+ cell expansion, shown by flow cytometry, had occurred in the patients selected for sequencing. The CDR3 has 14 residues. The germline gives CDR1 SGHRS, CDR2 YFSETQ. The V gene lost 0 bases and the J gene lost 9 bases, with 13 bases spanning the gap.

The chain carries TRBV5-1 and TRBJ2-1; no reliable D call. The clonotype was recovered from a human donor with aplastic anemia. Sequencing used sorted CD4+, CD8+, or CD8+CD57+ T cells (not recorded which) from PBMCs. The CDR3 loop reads CASSLAEVFGEQFF. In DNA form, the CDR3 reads TGCGCCAGCAGCTTGGCCGAGGTTTTTGGTGAGCAGTTCTTC.